Included here is one TCR beta chain sequence, with context. Its cognate antigen has yet to be identified. Mismatch with germline at one junction end may stem from a read error. Library construction relied on PCR. Sequencing took place on an Illumina HiSeq 4000. Bulk TCR libraries were prepared as previously described, using TCR primers listed in Table S5. Purification of total RNA was performed with the Qiagen AllPrep DNA/RNA kit. Before any analysis, reads coming from multiple sequencing runs of the same library were combined into one pool. Turning to the authors' computational methods: Reads were retained only if the reads had an exact TCR constant sequence, and the retained reads were trimmed to 150 nt and grouped according to their 12-nt molecular barcodes. Reads in each barcode group were sub-clustered using a 15% Levenshtein threshold, and a quality-weighted consensus sequence was built for each RNA molecule. Non-functional sequences were discarded, and so were lower-count sequences lying one edit away from another sequence. Based on a fit of two negative binomial distributions, barcode sub-clusters having less than 20% of the maximum read count were discarded. TCRdb reran the public reads through fastp at Q25 and MiXCR, keeping productive beta chains. Entries are consolidated by CDR3 protein sequence, retaining the most common genes and DNA. The V and J calls were determined by TCRdb, not by the authors. The sample yields about 640,000 distinct CDR3 sequences; approximately 20% were counted once. The ten biggest clones cover roughly 0.85% of the sample.

The CDR3 sequence holds 13 residues, the cysteine and phenylalanine included. Only the CDR3 region is kept as DNA, spanning 39 bases read in frame from base 1. CDR1 and CDR2 are drawn from the germline V gene (reference sequence): MNHNY, SVGAGI. This record comes from a study of molecular identifiers for immune sequencing clone quantification (dated by TCRdb to 2016 to 2018). For context, the study as a whole: For a replicate experiment, RNA from roughly 21,000 or 96,000 naive CD8 T cells was divided into five aliquots, and four of the five aliquots were sequenced. This methods study benchmarked molecular-identifier clustering-based TCR repertoire sequencing (MIDCIRS) and TCR RNA copy counting, using CD8 T cells to do so.

Libraries of naive CD8 T cells were built from about 19,000 to 1,100,000 sorted cells, with 10%, 30% or 50% of the purified RNA used. On a BD FACSAria II, naive CD8 T cells were FACS-sorted as CD8+CD4-CCR7+CD45RA+ and collected into RLT Plus buffer. Nine to eleven TCR copies' worth of Jurkat RNA were spiked into about 19,000-1,000,000 naive CD8 T cell samples to test detection sensitivity. Enrichment of CD8 T cells was performed with RosetteSep CD8+ T Cell Enrichment Cocktail and Ficoll-Paque, after which ACK red cell lysis was carried out. Study-wide findings and limitations: About 2.9 recovered TCR RNA copies per cell were obtained by modeling, versus roughly 9.7 by digital PCR, implying a capture efficiency of about 30%. When barcode sub-clustering was omitted, TCR diversity was inflated by chimeric consensus sequences, with chimeras reaching as high as 47%. Naive libraries contained spiked-in Jurkat TCR RNA (approximately ten copies' worth), which is not part of the donor repertoire. Highly expanded clone sizes could be underestimated because identical TCR molecules may share a barcode. In CMV-specific effector cells, over 98% of molecules were held by clones above 20 RNA copies, whereas under 1% of molecules were held by such clones in naive cells. Even against a background of around 950,000 naive CD8 T cells, spiked-in Jurkat TCR RNA amounting to a single cell's worth was reported to be detectable.

Sequences were obtained from naive CD8+ T cells from blood, with Jurkat cell RNA spiked in. Sample cell subset or site, as interpreted from the label and publication: FACS-sorted CD8+CD4-CCR7+CD45RA+ naive T cells. The clonotype comes from a human donor in good health. Some libraries in this study had Jurkat cell RNA spiked in. The rearrangement joined TRBV6-6 to TRBJ2-7; the D gene is perhaps TRBD2, on 5 matching bases. The CDR3 protein sequence reads: CASSYSREPERYF. The nucleotide sequence is given as TGTGCCAGCAGTTACTCTCGGGAACCCGAGCGGTACTTC.